These 28 T cell receptor beta chains came from one sample sequenced in a study of CD8 T cells in ankylosing spondylitis. Study findings and constraints: Within ankylosing spondylitis blood, a TCR beta motif made up of seven or eight highly homologous variants appeared to be characteristic.

Via MiXCR, TCRdb re-called the 5' RACE reads, giving one row per CDR3 protein. The sample consists of about 700,000 distinct CDR3 sequences, over 15% of them appearing once. These TCRs are of unknown antigen specificity. Sequencing input: blood, either unsorted or a sorted T cell fraction (not recorded which). The receptor source for this set is a male donor with ankylosing spondylitis.

This clonotype has only a few counts. The rearrangement uses TRBV6-5 and TRBJ2-2; D unclear. V lost 0 bases and J lost 2, with 4 bases in between. Germline values: CDR1 MNHEY, CDR2 SVGAGI. The CDR3 loop spans 14 amino acids. As DNA, the CDR3 is TGTGCCAGCAGTTACTCCCAAAACACCGGGGAGCTGTTTTTT. It specifies CASSYSQNTGELFF.

This clonotype was counted between two and nine times. The CDR3 protein is CASSITGTFGYGYTF. The CDR3 DNA reads TGTGCCAGTAGTATAACCGGGACATTCGGCTATGGCTACACCTTC. The genes are TRBV19 and TRBJ1-2; D perhaps matches TRBD1 (6 bases). V was clipped by 2 bases and J by 4 bases, with 14 bases between them. The CDR3 sequence is 15 residues long. The germline CDR1 and CDR2 sequences are LNHDA and SQIVND (reference sequence).

This clonotype has more than one count but fewer than ten. This sequence joins TRBV12-3 or TRBV12-4 and TRBJ1-2; D not certain. The CDR3 covers 15 residues. V shed 5 bases and J shed 3 bases, with 16 bases lying between them. This CDR3 reads CASSPRAWRDYGYTF. CDR3 coding DNA: TGTGCCAGCAGTCCGCGGGCCTGGCGGGACTATGGCTACACCTTC.

The chain is built from TRBV3-1 and TRBJ2-4, with 8 bases lining up with TRBD1. This CDR3 comprises 18 residues. Trimming at V came to 0 bases and at J to 0 bases, leaving 7 bases not matched to a gene. CDR1 is LGHDT and CDR2 is YNNKEL in the germline V gene (reference sequence). The CDR3 bases are TGTGCCAGCAGCCAAGAGATAGGACAGGGTAAAGCCAAAAACATTCAGTACTTC. Translating it yields CASSQEIGQGKAKNIQYF.

This clonotype has a single count. The gene calls are TRBV2 and TRBJ1-4; 8 bases align to TRBD1. J gave up 8 bases and V 7 bases, and 6 bases lay outside the gene matches. Per germline, CDR1 SNHLY and CDR2 FYNNEI. CDR3 size: 13 residues. CDR3 DNA sequence: TGTGCCAGCACCGACAGGGGCGGAGAAAAACTGTTTTTT. This encodes CASTDRGGEKLFF.

This clonotype was counted only a few times. The chain joins TRBV6-4 to TRBJ1-1, with unresolved D. Germline V gives CDR1 MRHNA, CDR2 SNTAGT. The CDR3 runs 12 residues. The V end was cut by 0 bases, the J end by 9 bases, with 8 bases between. In nucleotides, the CDR3 is TGTGCCAGCAGTGACTCGATGGGGAAAGCTTTCTTT. It specifies CASSDSMGKAFF.

The chain recombines TRBV10-3 with TRBJ2-7; 9 bases are a match to TRBD1. V dropped 2 bases and J dropped 2; count of bases not matched to a gene: 4. Germline lookup yields CDR1 ENHRY and CDR2 SYGVKD. The CDR3 length is 15 residues. For the CDR3, the DNA is TGTGCCATCAGTGAGAAGGGACAGGGAACCTACGAGCAGTACTTC. As protein: CAISEKGQGTYEQYF.

The V call is TRBV20-1, the J call TRBJ2-1; maybe TRBD2 (5 bases). The CDR3 is made up of 16 amino acids. Trimming stripped 1 base from V and 1 base from J, with 14 bases between. From germline, CDR1 is DFQATT and CDR2 SNEGSKA (reference sequence). CDR3 coding DNA: TGCAGTGCTAGAGTAGCCGGGGTCCAATCCTACAATGAGCAGTTCTTC. Translation gives CSARVAGVQSYNEQFF.

This clonotype was detected a few times. V and J are TRBV3-1 and TRBJ2-7; a weak D match, TRBD1 (6 bases). Germline-derived CDR1 and CDR2 are LGHDT and YNNKEL (reference sequence). CDR3 length: 14 residues. V gave up 4 bases and J gave up 9 bases, with 19 bases separating them. This CDR3 is CASSLGTHKMGQYF. Written as DNA, the CDR3 is TGTGCCAGCAGCCTCGGGACACATAAAATGGGGCAGTACTTC.

This clonotype has a handful of counts. This chain uses TRBV3-1 with TRBJ1-1, with D maybe TRBD1 (6 bases). In germline, CDR1 is LGHDT, CDR2 YNNKEL (reference sequence). The CDR3 sequence is 13 residues long. V lost 5 bases and J 3 bases, leaving 10 bases between the germline ends. CDR3 nucleotides: TGTGCCAGCAGCTCAACAGGGTACACTGAAGCTTTCTTT. As protein: CASSSTGYTEAFF.

This clonotype was seen ten or more times. The chain couples TRBV5-8 to TRBJ2-4, with unresolved D. Germline V gene data show CDR1 as SGHTS and CDR2 as YDEGEE. The CDR3 is 13 amino acids. The germline V and J ends were trimmed by 4 bases and 8 bases, with 13 bases remaining between them. CDR3 amino acids: CASSKGPWDIQYF. CDR3 DNA sequence: TGTGCCAGCAGCAAAGGGCCTTGGGACATTCAGTACTTC.

Worth noting for this clonotype: Compared with germline, one end of the junction differs, possibly owing to a read error. This chain links TRBV4-1 with TRBJ1-2, with 12 bases that match TRBD1. The CDR3 is made up of 14 amino acids. Germline V CDR1 and CDR2: MGHRA, YSYEKL. The CDR3 DNA follows: TGCGCCAGCAGCCACCTTCAAGGGACAGGGGGCTTCACCTTC. Encoded protein: CASSHLQGTGGFTF.

This clonotype has just one count. The chain carries TRBV12-3 or TRBV12-4 and TRBJ2-7, with D perhaps matching TRBD1 (6 bases). The CDR3 sequence is 14 residues long. Trimming cost V 5 bases and J 0 bases, with 11 bases left between them. The CDR3 sequence is CASSRQDSSYEQYF. CDR3 DNA: TGTGCCAGCAGTCGACAGGACAGCTCCTACGAGCAGTACTTC.

The CDR3 sequence: CASSQGEVAGGPRGEQFF. CDR3 nucleotides: TGTGCCAGCAGCCAAGGGGAGGTGGCGGGAGGCCCTCGGGGTGAGCAGTTCTTC. The V and J genes are TRBV4-2 and TRBJ2-1, with 8 bases lining up with TRBD2. CDR1 is LGHNA and CDR2 is YNFKEQ in the germline V gene. Losses at the gene ends were 1 base for V and 9 bases for J; bases not matched to a gene: 17. This CDR3 is 18 amino acids long.

The rearrangement links TRBV7-3 to TRBJ2-2, with 7 bases fitting TRBD1. Germline CDR1 and CDR2: SGHTA and FQGTGA. The V gene end was trimmed by 5 bases and the J gene end by 6 bases; junction bases not matched to a gene: 6. This CDR3 comprises 14 residues. CDR3 in amino acids: CASSPRQGSGELFF. The CDR3 region has the DNA TGTGCCAGCAGCCCCCGACAGGGTTCCGGGGAGCTGTTTTTT.

For this clonotype: This clone may be a read error of a much larger clone one base away. The V gene is TRBV20-1, the J gene TRBJ1-5; possible D gene TRBD1, 5 bases. V gave up 0 bases and J gave up 3 bases, with 15 bases separating them. In germline, CDR1 is DFQATT, CDR2 SNEGSKA (reference sequence). There are 16 residues in the CDR3. CDR3: CSARDPGTNYNQPQHF. For the CDR3, the DNA is TGCAGTGCTAGAGACCCTGGGACCAACTACAATCAGCCCCAGCATTTT.

V gene TRBV7-9 combines with J gene TRBJ2-2; perhaps TRBD1 as D (6 bases). Germline CDR1 reads SEHNR; CDR2 reads FQNEAQ (reference sequence). The CDR3 totals 14 residues. V lost 0 bases to trimming and J lost 7 bases, with 9 bases between them. For the CDR3, the DNA is TGTGCCAGCAGCTTAGCGGGGGCCGACGGGGAGCTGTTTTTT. The encoded protein is CASSLAGADGELFF.

In its sample, this clonotype was seen a few times. This chain joins TRBV27 and TRBJ1-6; D unclear. Trimming took 5 bases from V and 6 from J, leaving 11 bases between them. The CDR3 has 14 amino acids. CDR1 and CDR2 (germline): MNHEY, SMNVEV (reference sequence). The CDR3 region has the DNA TGTGCCAGCAGTGTTAACCAGGCTAATTCACCCCTCCACTTT. Translated: CASSVNQANSPLHF.

The CDR3 here is CASSPIAGGIYNEQFF. The CDR3 DNA is TGTGCCAGCAGCCCAATAGCGGGGGGCATCTACAATGAGCAGTTCTTC. The V call is TRBV7-9, the J call TRBJ2-1, with 10 nucleotides matching TRBD2. From germline, CDR1 is SEHNR and CDR2 FQNEAQ (reference sequence). J was trimmed by 3 bases and V by 5 bases; bases with no gene match: 7. The CDR3 spans 16 residues.

This clonotype was picked up many times. This chain uses TRBV27 with TRBJ2-7; 7 bases match TRBD1. The CDR3 covers 15 residues. V lost 0 bases to trimming and J lost 4 bases; unmatched junction nucleotides: 6. The germline V gene has CDR1 MNHEY and CDR2 SMNVEV (reference sequence). CDR3 in amino acids: CASSLSTGDGYEQYF. CDR3 coding DNA: TGTGCCAGCAGTTTATCCACAGGGGACGGGTACGAGCAGTACTTC.

On this clonotype: Mismatch with germline at one junction end may stem from a read error. V usage is TRBV29-1 and J usage is TRBJ2-3; possibly TRBD1 for D (7 bases). The germline gives CDR1 SQVTM, CDR2 ANQGSEA. This CDR3 contains 14 residues. CDR3 region: CSEAGQPNTDTQYF. The CDR3 nucleotides are TGCAGCGAGGCGGGACAGCCAAACACAGATACGCAGTACTTT.

Ten or more counts support this clonotype. This chain joins TRBV6-2 or TRBV6-3 and TRBJ1-1; weak D call: TRBD1 (5 bases). Trimming pared 8 bases from V and 1 base from J, leaving 11 bases between. The V gene's germline CDR1 is MNHEY and CDR2 SVGEGT. CDR3 length: 13 residues. CDR3 in amino acids: CASGARENTEAFF. The CDR3 nucleotides are TGTGCCAGCGGGGCCAGGGAGAACACTGAAGCTTTCTTT.

This chain uses TRBV4-1 with TRBJ1-2; unclear D gene. The CDR3 runs 15 residues. CDR1 and CDR2 (germline): MGHRA, YSYEKL. The germline V and J ends were trimmed by 0 bases and 4 bases, with 12 bases remaining between them. For the CDR3, the DNA is TGCGCCAGCAGCCAAGATCGGCGAGGGATCTATGGCTACACCTTC. It codes for CASSQDRRGIYGYTF.

This chain uses TRBV29-1 with TRBJ2-1; unclear D gene. Deletions cut 3 bases from V and 3 bases from J, with 6 bases between. This CDR3 is 12 amino acids long. CDR1 is SQVTM, CDR2 ANQGSEA, per germline. The CDR3 region has the DNA TGCAGCGTTGAGGGCTACTACAATGAGCAGTTCTTC. It specifies CSVEGYYNEQFF.

The chain links TRBV6-1 to TRBJ2-2; the D gene is possibly TRBD2 (6 bases). Trimming removed 8 bases at V and 6 bases at J, with 10 bases between. CDR3 length: 12 residues. Germline V gives CDR1 MNHNS, CDR2 SASEGT. The CDR3 is CASPRGSGELFF. CDR3 DNA sequence: TGTGCCAGCCCTCGGGGGTCCGGGGAGCTGTTTTTT.

J is TRBJ1-5 and V is TRBV12-3 or TRBV12-4, with TRBD1 as a possible D gene (5 bases). The CDR3 covers 15 residues. V dropped 6 bases and J dropped 6 bases, with 18 bases sitting between them. For the CDR3, the DNA is TGTGCCAGCAGAAGTGGGGGGGAGCGGGGTCAGCCCCAGCATTTT. Translation gives CASRSGGERGQPQHF.

Note on this clonotype: Here the CDR3 omits its conserved ending phenylalanine or tryptophan, so a read error is the likely source. V gene TRBV7-3 combines with J gene TRBJ1-2; 8 bases line up with TRBD1. Germline V gene data show CDR1 as SGHTA and CDR2 as FQGTGA. The junction had 9 bases not matched to a gene; V was cut back by 5 bases and J by 4 bases. The CDR3 covers 15 residues. DNA of the CDR3: TGTGCCAGCAGCCTTGCAGGGGGCGAAGGCTATGGCTACACCTAC. Translation gives CASSLAGGEGYGYTY.

This clonotype occurred many times. CDR3 DNA sequence: TGTGCCAGCAGTTTTAACTACAATGAGCAGTTCTTC. This translates into CASSFNYNEQFF. The chain is built from TRBV12-3 or TRBV12-4 and TRBJ2-1; D uncertain. The CDR3 runs to 12 residues. The V and J ends lost 3 bases and 3 bases respectively, with 3 bases between them.